The rows below give T cell receptor beta chains drawn from one sample of a study of cytomegalovirus exposure and HLA in healthy donors. Measured with immunoSEQ multiplex PCR; TCRdb has only the in-frame clones, and not every one. This sample contains fewer than 85,000 clones. The sample comprised PBMCs. The origin of the receptors is a man younger than 40 in good health and CMV-seronegative. Both conserved end residues are part of each CDR3. Each record gives: CDR3 protein, CDR3 DNA, D gene, J gene, V gene. A D gene is named only where the DNA matches it firmly.

CASTTGTGGSYEQYF TGTGCCAGCACCACGGGGACAGGGGGATCCTACGAGCAGTACTTC TRBD1 TRBJ2-7 TRBV6-5
CASSLERGRYEQYF TGTGCCAGCAGCTTAGAAAGGGGTCGCTACGAGCAGTACTTC . TRBJ2-7 TRBV5-4
CASRWTSGGYEQYF TGTGCCAGCAGATGGACTAGCGGGGGCTACGAGCAGTACTTC TRBD2 TRBJ2-7 TRBV2
CASSFRGAEGYTF TGTGCCAGCAGTTTCCGGGGGGCCGAAGGCTACACCTTC . TRBJ1-2 TRBV27
CASSYQGQGVYEQYF TGTGCCAGCAGTTACCAGGGACAGGGGGTCTACGAGCAGTACTTC TRBD1 TRBJ2-7 TRBV6-5
CASSFPGGGPNTGELFF TGTGCCAGCAGCTTCCCGGGGGGGGGCCCGAACACCGGGGAGCTGTTTTTT TRBD2 TRBJ2-2 TRBV5-4
CASSRGAYEQYF TGTGCCAGCAGCCGCGGCGCCTACGAGCAGTACTTC . TRBJ2-7 TRBV27
CASSPGTSYEQYF TGCGCCAGCAGCCCGGGAACCTCCTACGAGCAGTACTTC . TRBJ2-7 TRBV10-1
CASTEGWWGQYF TGTGCCAGCACCGAGGGATGGTGGGGGCAGTATTTT . TRBJ2-3 TRBV6-1
CASSLAVAGTALTKQYF TGTGCCAGCAGCTTAGCAGTGGCCGGGACAGCCCTTACCAAGCAGTACTTC TRBD1 TRBJ2-7 TRBV7-6
CASSRITGVDGYTF TGTGCCAGCAGCCGAATAACAGGGGTAGATGGCTACACCTTC TRBD1 TRBJ1-2 TRBV7-9
CASSLSGQGTTEAFF TGTGCCAGCAGCTTGTCGGGACAGGGGACCACTGAAGCTTTCTTT TRBD1 TRBJ1-1 TRBV5-6
CASSLSWDTGAQHF TGTGCCAGCAGCTTATCTTGGGACACCGGGGCCCAGCATTTT . TRBJ1-5 TRBV7-9
CAISDPGTGVGAFF TGTGCCATCAGTGATCCCGGGACAGGGGTTGGGGCTTTCTTT TRBD1 TRBJ1-1 TRBV10-3
CASSQASGGDNEQFF TGTGCCAGCAGCCAGGCTAGCGGGGGAGACAATGAGCAGTTCTTC TRBD2 TRBJ2-1 TRBV4-2
CASSPGGTANTGELFF TGTGCCAGCAGCCCAGGAGGGACAGCCAACACCGGGGAGCTGTTTTTT . TRBJ2-2 TRBV5-4
CASSLVSGGGQTQYF TGTGCCAGCAGCTTGGTATCAGGGGGCGGGCAGACCCAGTACTTC TRBD1 TRBJ2-5 TRBV5-4
CAGANTGWSYEQYF TGTGCCGGAGCTAACACAGGGTGGTCCTACGAGCAGTACTTC . TRBJ2-7 TRBV2
CASSLRRDPGGYTF TGTGCCAGCAGCTTGCGGAGGGATCCGGGTGGCTACACCTTC . TRBJ1-2 TRBV11-2
CASSFGSRSYEQYF TGTGCCAGCAGCTTTGGCTCTAGGTCCTACGAGCAGTACTTC . TRBJ2-7 TRBV7-9
CASSLGPGRIKDSPLHF TGTGCCAGCAGCTTGGGGCCGGGGAGAATTAAGGATTCACCCCTCCACTTT . TRBJ1-6 TRBV5-4
CASSFASGLNEQFF TGTGCCAGCAGCTTCGCTAGCGGGCTCAATGAGCAGTTCTTC TRBD2 TRBJ2-1 TRBV5-6
CASSPGGTNEKLFF TGCGCCAGCAGCCCCGGGGGAACTAATGAAAAACTGTTTTTT . TRBJ1-4 TRBV5-1
CASSLIGIAGWDEQYF TGTGCCAGCAGCTTGATCGGGATCGCGGGGTGGGATGAGCAGTACTTC . TRBJ2-7 TRBV11-2
CASSESTWKNTEAFF TGCGCCAGCAGTGAGTCGACATGGAAGAACACTGAAGCTTTCTTT . TRBJ1-1 TRBV10-1
CASSVPAGELFF TGTGCCAGCAGCGTTCCGGCCGGGGAGCTGTTTTTT . TRBJ2-2 TRBV9
CASSLVTSGYTF TGTGCCAGCAGCTTAGTTACCAGTGGCTACACCTTC . TRBJ1-2 TRBV7-9
CASSDRVGTEAFF TGTGCCAGCAGCGACAGGGTTGGTACTGAAGCTTTCTTT . TRBJ1-1 TRBV9
CASSHINVADYEQYF TGCGCCAGCAGTCACATCAATGTGGCTGACTACGAGCAGTACTTC . TRBJ2-7 TRBV23-1
CASSFEASSYNSPLHF TGTGCCAGCAGTTTTGAGGCTAGCTCCTATAATTCACCCCTCCACTTT . TRBJ1-6 TRBV27
CASSQGQGGWTDEQFF TGCGCCAGCAGCCAAGGTCAGGGTGGTTGGACCGATGAGCAGTTCTTC . TRBJ2-1 TRBV4-1
CASSPLTGGPEETQYF TGCGCCAGCAGCCCCCTCACGGGAGGGCCAGAAGAGACCCAGTACTTC TRBD2 TRBJ2-5 TRBV5-1
CASSGRDRDYEEQYF TGCGCCAGCAGCGGACGGGACAGGGATTACGAAGAGCAGTACTTC TRBD1 TRBJ2-7 TRBV5-1
CASSPGGRRTNEKLFF TGCGCCAGCAGCCCTGGAGGGCGACGGACTAATGAAAAACTGTTTTTT . TRBJ1-4 TRBV5-1
CASSSQGGIYEQYF TGCGCCAGCAGCTCCCAGGGAGGGATCTACGAGCAGTACTTC TRBD2 TRBJ2-7 TRBV5-1
CASSYSGHPNEKLFF TGTGCCAGCAGTTACTCGGGACACCCGAATGAAAAACTGTTTTTT . TRBJ1-4 TRBV6-5
CASSALGRVDLEAFF TGTGCCAGCTCAGCCCTGGGCAGGGTGGACCTAGAAGCTTTCTTT . TRBJ1-1 TRBV18
CASSQARFETQYF TGCGCCAGCAGCCAAGCGAGGTTTGAGACCCAGTACTTC . TRBJ2-5 TRBV4-3
CASSPPRNSINEQFF TGTGCCAGCAGCCCTCCTCGAAACTCGATCAATGAGCAGTTCTTC . TRBJ2-1 TRBV7-2
CAWRGGSSSYNEQFF TGTGCCTGGAGAGGCGGGAGTAGCTCCTACAATGAGCAGTTCTTC TRBD2 TRBJ2-1 TRBV30
CAISAAREAEKLFF TGTGCCATCAGTGCTGCCAGGGAGGCGGAAAAACTGTTTTTT . TRBJ1-4 TRBV10-3
CASSLSRGTSGSAYEQYF TGTGCCAGCAGTTTATCTCGCGGGACTAGCGGGAGCGCCTACGAGCAGTACTTC TRBD2 TRBJ2-7 TRBV27
CASTPSGGTYEQYF TGTGCCAGTACCCCTAGCGGGGGCACCTACGAGCAGTACTTC TRBD2 TRBJ2-7 TRBV19
CASSLAQRTDSYEQYF TGTGCCAGCAGCCTAGCCCAGAGGACAGACTCCTACGAGCAGTACTTC . TRBJ2-7 TRBV9
CASSVLAGGSTDTQYF TGTGCCAGCAGTGTTCTAGCGGGGGGCTCCACAGATACGCAGTATTTT TRBD2 TRBJ2-3 TRBV6-1
CASSYSQVVDTQYF TGTGCCAGCAGTTACTCACAGGTGGTAGATACGCAGTATTTT . TRBJ2-3 TRBV6-5
CASSQDSRTSDYGYTF TGTGCCAGCAGCCAAGACAGTCGGACAAGTGACTATGGCTACACCTTC . TRBJ1-2 TRBV4-2
CASRDSPGTGELFF TGTGCCAGCAGGGACAGCCCCGGGACCGGGGAGCTGTTTTTT . TRBJ2-2 TRBV6-6
CASSERETDSYEQYF TGTGCCAGCAGTGAACGGGAGACTGATTCCTACGAGCAGTACTTC . TRBJ2-7 TRBV6-1